This T cell receptor beta chain was identified in a study of T cell changes during pregnancy in multiple sclerosis. Assay: immunoSEQ multiplex PCR; the TCRdb copy retains only in-frame clones and omits some. The table has approximately 63,000 clones, 91% seen once; the top ten hold about 1.2%. Trimming left V 6 bases short and J 2 bases short, with 10 bases between. This CDR3 has 14 residues. Germline V lookup: CDR1 MNHEY, CDR2 SVGAGI. The sequence came from a female donor in good health, enrolled as a control in a pregnancy study. The starting material was peripheral blood, obtained after pregnancy. The chain recombines TRBV6-5 with TRBJ2-2, with D perhaps TRBD1 (5 bases). The CDR3 nucleotides are TGTGCCAGCAGCCCCAGGGATAACACCGGGGAGCTGTTTTTT. The encoded protein is CASSPRDNTGELFF.